The T cell receptor (beta chain) under discussion was sequenced for a study of patients and donors after allogeneic stem cell transplantation (dated by TCRdb to 2019 to 2021). The V and J ends are trimmed by 3 bases and 2 bases, leaving 14 bases between them. CDR1 and CDR2 (MNHEY, SMNVEV) derive from the germline V gene (reference sequence). The CDR3 goes from the cysteine to the phenylalanine over 17 residues. Only the CDR3 part of the read is kept: 51 bases, read in frame from the first base. To note about this clonotype: Which antigen it targets is not known. No clone much larger than this one lies a single base away; base qualities are absent.

The library relied on RT-PCR. The reads were generated on a NextSeq 550. The public reads were quality trimmed at Q25 with fastp and then assembled into clones with MiXCR by TCRdb, keeping productive beta chains. Rows with one shared CDR3 protein collapse into an entry with the most common genes and DNA. Counted in this sample were fewer than 180,000 distinct CDR3 sequences; 30% to 45% of them appeared once. About 50% of the sample lies in the top ten. What was sequenced was blood, either unsorted or a sorted T cell fraction (not recorded which). The rearranged segments are TRBV27 and TRBJ1-6, with the D gene call left open. The sequence was obtained from a human donor who was either an allogeneic HSCT recipient or a stem cell or donor lymphocyte infusion donor (not recorded which). It is not recorded whose cells these are; they may come from a transplant donor. The CDR3 reads CASSLAPPGAYNSPLHF. The DNA sequence reads TGTGCCAGCAGTTTGGCCCCGCCAGGAGCCTATAATTCACCCCTCCACTTT.